This T cell receptor (beta chain) was sequenced for a study of OX40 agonist ivuxolimab in advanced cancers. Across the study: Patients were dosed intravenously with ivuxolimab at 0.01 to 10 mg/kg every 2 weeks. Patients were around 83% male with ages roughly 20 to 85, mean 60.

The method was immunoSEQ multiplex PCR; TCRdb's version includes in-frame clones alone and lacks a portion of them. The table lists approximately 90,000 clones, roughly 89% of them singletons, with roughly 0.33% in the top ten. Blood was sampled at baseline, cycle 4 day 1, and cycle 7 day 1. With V trimmed by 4 bases and J by 1 base, 7 bases remained unmatched. This CDR3 spans 18 amino acids. From germline, CDR1 is MNHEY and CDR2 SMNVEV (reference sequence). This clonotype originated in an adult with an advanced solid tumor such as melanoma, head and neck, liver or kidney cancer. The chain joins TRBV27 to TRBJ2-2; 12 nucleotides match TRBD1. Sequenced material: CD4+ or CD8+ T cells sorted from blood, taken in a trial of the OX40 agonist ivuxolimab. The CDR3 DNA sequence: TGTGCCAGCAGTTCCGGGACAGGGGGCCAGAGGAACACCGGGGAGCTGTTTTTT. Translating gives CASSSGTGGQRNTGELFF.